This T cell receptor (beta chain) emerged from a study of T cells in Graves' hyperthyroidism and ophthalmopathy. RNA transcripts served as the template for amplifying TCR beta CDR3 regions. The HTBI primer set drove a first-round RT-PCR of the TCR CDR3. MiXCR was run by TCRdb on the multiplex PCR reads, yielding one entry per CDR3 protein. The top ten clones hold about 14% of a sample with approximately 430,000 distinct CDR3 sequences, around 16% of them seen once. Ten or more counts support this clonotype. Its antigen is still unknown. Germline V CDR1 and CDR2: DFQATT, SNEGSKA (reference sequence). This CDR3 is built from 12 residues. J was trimmed by 2 bases and V by 6 bases; bases with no gene match: 4. General study points: Classification by a 13 V-J model distinguished ophthalmopathy from stable hyperthyroidism. Blood also held most thyroid clonotypes expanded beyond 0.001.

The origin of this receptor is a woman under 30 with Graves' hyperthyroidism. The chain joins TRBV20-1 to TRBJ2-7; the match to TRBD2 covers 7 bases. Sample: blood. The CDR3 loop reads CSAWDYTYEQYF. DNA of the CDR3: TGCAGTGCCTGGGACTATACCTACGAGCAGTACTTC.